The clone carrying this TCR beta chain was counted ten times or more. Its antigen is not known. This sample is drawn from a study of T cells in Graves' hyperthyroidism and ophthalmopathy. There were TCR beta CDR3 regions amplified from RNA transcripts. A set of HTBI primers served as the primers for a first-round RT-PCR of the TCR CDR3. Each CDR3 protein is one row after TCRdb ran MiXCR on the multiplex PCR reads. Of approximately 400,000 distinct CDR3 sequences in the sample, 15% were seen once. General study results and limits: Blood shared most expanded thyroid clonotypes above 0.001. The model forecast ophthalmopathy, anticipating it by a median roughly 6 months before onset.

Trimming at V came to 4 bases and at J to 4 bases, leaving 10 bases not matched to a gene. The CDR3 is 18 residues long. Germline CDR1 is KGHDR and CDR2 is SFDVKD. Hyperthyroidism had been newly diagnosed in patients aged 18 to 65, and its duration was under 2 months. The J gene is TRBJ2-2, the V gene TRBV24-1; 11 bases fit TRBD1. Sequencing was performed on blood. The TCR sequence derives from a woman aged 30 to 39 with Graves' hyperthyroidism. The CDR3 sequence: CATSEWTGGVTGTGELFF. The CDR3 coding sequence is TGTGCCACCAGTGAGTGGACAGGGGGCGTAACAGGCACCGGGGAGCTGTTTTTT.